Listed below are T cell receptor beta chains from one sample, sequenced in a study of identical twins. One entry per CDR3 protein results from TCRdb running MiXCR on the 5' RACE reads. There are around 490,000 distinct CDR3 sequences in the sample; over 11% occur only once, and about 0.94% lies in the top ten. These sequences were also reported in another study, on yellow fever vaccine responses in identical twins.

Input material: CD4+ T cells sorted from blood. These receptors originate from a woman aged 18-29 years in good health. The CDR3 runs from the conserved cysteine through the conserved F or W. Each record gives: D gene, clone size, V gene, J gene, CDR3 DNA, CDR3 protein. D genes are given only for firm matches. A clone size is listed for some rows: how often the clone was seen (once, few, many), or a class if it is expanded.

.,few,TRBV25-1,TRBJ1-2,TGTGCCAGCAGTGAAGATCAGGGCGCCTATGGCTACACCTTC,CASSEDQGAYGYTF
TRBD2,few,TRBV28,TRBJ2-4,TGTGCCAGCAATCCGACTAGCGCCAAAAACATTCAGTACTTC,CASNPTSAKNIQYF
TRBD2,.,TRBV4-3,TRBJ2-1,TGCGCCAGCAGCCGGAGACTAGCGGGAGGTGATGAGCAGTTCTTC,CASSRRLAGGDEQFF
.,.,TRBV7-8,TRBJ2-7,TGTGCCAGCAGTTTGAAGGGTAACTACGAGCAGTACTTC,CASSLKGNYEQYF
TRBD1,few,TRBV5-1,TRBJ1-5,TGCGCCAGCAGCTTGGGGACAGGAAATAGCAATCAGCCCCAGCATTTT,CASSLGTGNSNQPQHF
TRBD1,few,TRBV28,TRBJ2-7,TGTGCCAGCAGTTTACCCGGGACAGGGGCTCAGTACTTC,CASSLPGTGAQYF
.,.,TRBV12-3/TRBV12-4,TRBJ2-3,TGTGCCAGCAGGAAGAGGACAGCCGACACAGATACGCAGTATTTT,CASRKRTADTDTQYF
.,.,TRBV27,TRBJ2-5,TGTGCCAGCATGGACAGTCTGGAGAGAACCCAGTACTTC,CASMDSLERTQYF
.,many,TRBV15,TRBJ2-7,TGTGCCACCAGCAGAGAAGTAAATTACGAGCAGTACTTC,CATSREVNYEQYF
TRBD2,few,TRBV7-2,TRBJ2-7,TGTGCCAGCAACGACCCTTTGCGGGGGGGTTCCTACGAGCAGTACTTC,CASNDPLRGGSYEQYF